This passage covers 20 T cell receptor beta chains from one sample sequenced in a study of Graves' ophthalmopathy and Graves' hyperthyroidism. Using RNA transcripts, the TCR beta CDR3 regions were amplified. HTBI primers were employed in first-round RT-PCR, then a second-round multiplex PCR followed. TCRdb fed the multiplex PCR reads into MiXCR, producing one record per CDR3 protein. The table includes about 390,000 distinct CDR3 sequences, about a sixth detected once. The sample was peripheral blood. These receptors originate from an adult woman with stable Graves' hyperthyroidism.

The chain combines TRBV5-1 with TRBJ1-1; 9 bases line up with TRBD1. Germline CDR1 is SGHRS and CDR2 is YFSETQ. V was pared by 4 bases and J by 8 bases, with 15 bases of the junction left unmatched. This CDR3 spans 16 amino acids. DNA of the CDR3: TGCGCCAGCAGCCCGGGACAGGGTGCCAAGGACGGGGAAGCTTTCTTT. Translation: CASSPGQGAKDGEAFF.

At least ten counts were recorded for this clonotype. This chain connects TRBV29-1 to TRBJ2-7; 7 bases match TRBD2. The CDR3 totals 13 residues. The junction had 9 bases not matched to a gene; V was cut back by 7 bases and J by 3 bases. Germline-derived CDR1 and CDR2 are SQVTM and ANQGSEA. CDR3 coding DNA: TGCAGCGGTGACTGGGCGGGAGTCTACGAGCAGTACTTC. Translated, it gives CSGDWAGVYEQYF.

This clonotype was found many times. This sequence joins TRBV28 and TRBJ2-7, with D hard to call. Trimming left V 6 bases short and J 3 bases short, with 30 bases between. CDR1 is MDHEN and CDR2 is SYDVKM in the germline V gene. CDR3 length equals 19 residues. This CDR3 is CASSYLNPSSPYRIYEQYF. In DNA, the CDR3 is TGTGCCAGCAGCTACTTAAACCCTTCTTCTCCTTATCGGATCTACGAGCAGTACTTC.

This clonotype has just a few counts. The V gene is TRBV2, the J gene TRBJ2-7; D is ambiguous. Germline assignment: CDR1 SNHLY and CDR2 FYNNEI. Between the trimmed V and J ends, which lost 9 bases and 4 bases, there was a span of 10 bases. The CDR3 runs 11 residues. The CDR3 loop is CASTSKYEQYF. The CDR3 nucleotides read TGTGCCAGTACCTCCAAGTACGAGCAGTACTTC.

This clonotype was seen repeatedly, ten times or more. The V gene is TRBV27, the J gene TRBJ2-2; no clear D. Per the germline V gene, CDR1 is MNHEY and CDR2 is SMNVEV (reference sequence). The CDR3 sequence is 13 residues long. V was cut by 7 bases and J by 1 base, with 7 bases left in between. CDR3 amino acids: CASKFVNTGELFF. In DNA, the CDR3 is TGTGCCAGCAAGTTCGTGAACACCGGGGAGCTGTTTTTT.

This clonotype was found a few times. The chain recombines TRBV7-9 with TRBJ1-1; D unclear. V lost 1 base to trimming and J lost 0 bases, with 6 bases between them. The CDR3 sequence is 14 residues long. Germline loops: CDR1 SEHNR, CDR2 FQNEAQ (reference sequence). The CDR3 DNA sequence: TGTGCCAGCAGCTTAGAGCTCCTGAACACTGAAGCTTTCTTT. This sequence encodes CASSLELLNTEAFF.

The V gene is TRBV11-1, the J gene TRBJ1-2; D uncertain. The ends were cut back, 5 bases at V and 0 bases at J, with 19 bases in the middle. The CDR3 has 17 amino acids. Germline V gene data show CDR1 as SGHAT and CDR2 as FQDESV (reference sequence). The CDR3 nucleotides read TGTGCCAGCAGCCCACTCCCGGGAGCCTCTACTAACTATGGCTACACCTTC. It yields the protein CASSPLPGASTNYGYTF.

At least ten counts were recorded for this clonotype. V is TRBV11-2 and J is TRBJ1-1; D might be TRBD1 (6 bases). CDR3 length equals 16 residues. Deletions cut 7 bases from V and 0 bases from J, with 18 bases between. The germline gives CDR1 SGHAT, CDR2 FQNNGV. The CDR3 region has the DNA TGTGCCAGCAATATCCTATACAGGGAGTTGAACACTGAAGCTTTCTTT. Its translation is CASNILYRELNTEAFF.

The chain couples TRBV18 to TRBJ2-7; 8 bases are a match to TRBD1. V was clipped by 0 bases and J by 3 bases; unmatched bases: 10. Germline V lookup: CDR1 KGHSH, CDR2 LQKENI. The CDR3 consists of 17 residues. CDR3 sequence (DNA): TGTGCCAGCTCACCACCGTCGTTTCAACAGGGGGTCTACGAGCAGTACTTC. Its translation: CASSPPSFQQGVYEQYF.

The chain links TRBV6-5 to TRBJ2-7; no clear D gene. This CDR3 comprises 13 residues. Deletions cut 4 bases from V and 4 bases from J, with 11 bases between. Germline values: CDR1 MNHEY, CDR2 SVGAGI. The CDR3 bases are TGTGCCAGCAGTTCCTCGGCGAGATACGAGCAGTACTTC. Its translation: CASSSSARYEQYF.

On this clonotype itself: This may come from a read error, since a much larger clone is one base off. The chain uses TRBV12-3 or TRBV12-4 and TRBJ2-2; the D gene is possibly TRBD2 (5 bases). This CDR3 region has 13 residues. This chain's CDR3 is CASSLYRTGELLF. Here the CDR3 DNA reads TGTGCCAGCAGTTTATACCGCACCGGGGAGCTGCTTTTT.

This clonotype came up many times. This chain uses TRBV28 with TRBJ2-7; TRBD1 matches 10 bases. J gave up 3 bases and V 4 bases, and 9 bases lay outside the gene matches. CDR1 MDHEN and CDR2 SYDVKM come from the germline V gene. CDR3 length equals 16 residues. CDR3 loop: CASSSKTGGADYEQYF. CDR3 nucleotide sequence: TGTGCCAGCAGTTCCAAGACAGGGGGCGCCGACTACGAGCAGTACTTC.

The chain employs TRBV6-2 or TRBV6-3 and TRBJ1-1; D is uncertain. The germline V and J ends were trimmed by 2 bases and 8 bases, with 6 bases remaining between them. Per germline, CDR1 MNHEY and CDR2 SVGEGT. This CDR3 is built from 11 residues. This CDR3 is CASSYEGEAFF. In DNA, the CDR3 is TGTGCCAGCAGTTACGAGGGCGAAGCTTTCTTT.

The chain links TRBV12-5 to TRBJ2-2; 9 bases are a match to TRBD2. Germline V CDR1 and CDR2: LGHNT, FRNRAP. The CDR3 is 19 amino acids. Trimming removed 0 bases from V and 4 bases from J; junction bases left unmatched: 12. The CDR3 DNA follows: TGTGCTAGTGGTTTGGTACTCCATGGGACTAGCAGACTCACCGGGGAGCTGTTTTTT. Its protein is CASGLVLHGTSRLTGELFF.

This clonotype showed up many times. The gene calls are TRBV19 and TRBJ1-5, with D uncertain. Per the germline V gene, CDR1 is LNHDA and CDR2 is SQIVND (reference sequence). The CDR3 has 16 amino acids. Between the trimmed V and J ends, which lost 7 bases and 1 base, there was a span of 17 bases. The CDR3 is CASTPTATVSNQPQHF. CDR3 DNA sequence: TGTGCCAGTACCCCGACCGCAACCGTCAGCAATCAGCCCCAGCATTTT.

On this clonotype itself: The final CDR3 position lacks the conserved phenylalanine or tryptophan, pointing to a likely read error. This chain joins TRBV12-5 and TRBJ2-5; no reliable D call. This CDR3 is 12 amino acids long. CDR1 LGHNT and CDR2 FRNRAP come from the germline V gene. CDR3 residues: CASGFLQESQYY. In DNA form, the CDR3 reads TGTGCTAGTGGTTTTTTACAAGAGTCCCAGTACTAC.

This clonotype was detected many times. This chain joins TRBV6-2 or TRBV6-3 and TRBJ2-4; D perhaps matches TRBD1 (7 bases). The V gene lost 7 bases and the J gene lost 8 bases, with 15 bases spanning the gap. Germline lookup yields CDR1 MNHEY and CDR2 SVGEGT. CDR3 length: 13 residues. The CDR3 region is CASKRQGGDIQYF. Written as DNA, the CDR3 is TGTGCCAGCAAACGACAGGGAGGCGACATTCAGTACTTC.

This chain joins TRBV24-1 and TRBJ2-3; 11 bases fit TRBD1. This CDR3 contains 15 residues. Germline CDR1 KGHDR, CDR2 SFDVKD. V lost 3 bases to trimming and J lost 4 bases; unmatched junction nucleotides: 2. Here the CDR3 DNA reads TGTGCCACCAGTGATCCGGGACAGGGGGCAGATACGCAGTATTTT. It codes for CATSDPGQGADTQYF.

Only a few counts were recorded for this clonotype. The V gene is TRBV6-5, the J gene TRBJ2-5, with D uncertain. The length of the CDR3 is 16 residues. In germline, CDR1 is MNHEY, CDR2 SVGAGI. Trimming pared 2 bases from V and 1 base from J, leaving 14 bases between. CDR3 loop: CASSYRPHPRQETQYF. In nucleotides, the CDR3 is TGTGCCAGCAGTTACAGACCCCACCCACGCCAAGAGACCCAGTACTTC.

The sample holds many counts of this clonotype. V and J are TRBV29-1 and TRBJ2-5, with 7 positions matching TRBD1. CDR3 length: 12 residues. From germline, CDR1 is SQVTM and CDR2 ANQGSEA. Trimming cost V 6 bases and J 3 bases; bases outside gene matches: 4. CDR3 region: CSVLGQEETQYF. CDR3 nucleotides: TGCAGCGTCCTAGGACAGGAAGAGACCCAGTACTTC.